These T cell receptor beta chains were read from a single sample in a study of T cell responses to AZD1222 COVID-19 vaccine. The protocol was immunoSEQ multiplex PCR, while the TCRdb copy is restricted to in-frame clones and leaves out a portion. The sample lists 150,000 to 200,000 clones; roughly 92% were seen once. This specimen consisted of peripheral blood, obtained 28 days after the second AZD1222 dose. The receptors were sampled from an adult who received the AZD1222 COVID-19 vaccine. Both conserved end residues are part of each CDR3. The D gene is left open where the match is weak. Where a row states a size, it is once, few, many or the class of an expanded clone; other rows omit it.

>TRBJ1-1|TRBD1|TRBV2|13|.
TGTGCCAGCAGCCTCACAGGGGACACTGAAGCTTTCTTT
CASSLTGDTEAFF
>TRBJ2-2|.|TRBV6-2/TRBV6-3|16|.
TGTGCCAGCAGTCTCTTTGGGGGGCGGAACACCGGGGAGCTGTTTTTT
CASSLFGGRNTGELFF
>TRBJ1-1|.|TRBV6-5|14|.
TGTGCCAGCAACCAGGACACTTGGAACACTGAAGCTTTCTTT
CASNQDTWNTEAFF
>TRBJ2-7|.|TRBV29-1|12|once
TGCAGCGTTGTCGGGCAGGGGCGCGAGCAGTACTTC
CSVVGQGREQYF
>TRBJ2-1|.|TRBV7-3|17|.
TGTGCCAGCAGCTTAGACTACGGACCGACCTCCTACAATGAGCAGTTCTTC
CASSLDYGPTSYNEQFF
>TRBJ2-5|.|TRBV2|14|.
TGTGCCAGCAGTGGATCCGTTCAGGGGGAGACCCAGTACTTC
CASSGSVQGETQYF
>TRBJ2-3|TRBD2|TRBV7-9|15|.
TGTGCCAGCAGCTCGACTAGCCTGAACACAGATACGCAGTATTTT
CASSSTSLNTDTQYF
>TRBJ2-3|TRBD1|TRBV19|14|.
TGTGCCAGTAGGCAGGGGGCCTTCACAGATACGCAGTATTTT
CASRQGAFTDTQYF
>TRBJ1-5|TRBD1|TRBV19|20|.
TGTGCCAGTAGTATAGATCCCGGGACAGGGGGCGCATGGAGCAATCAGCCCCAGCATTTT
CASSIDPGTGGAWSNQPQHF
>TRBJ2-1|TRBD2|TRBV9|15|.
TGTGCCAGCAGCCAAGCGGGAGGGATCTACAATGAGCAGTTCTTC
CASSQAGGIYNEQFF
>TRBJ2-2|.|TRBV18|16|.
TGTGCCAGCTCACCCCTTGACAGGACGAACACCGGGGAGCTGTTTTTT
CASSPLDRTNTGELFF
>TRBJ2-1|TRBD2|TRBV5-1|16|.
TGCGCCAGCAGCTCCCAAGGACTAGCCTCGGCGAATGAGCAGTTCTTC
CASSSQGLASANEQFF
>TRBJ2-3|.|TRBV4-3|16|.
TGCGCCAGCAGCCGGATCGGGGTAACCAGCACAGATACGCAGTATTTT
CASSRIGVTSTDTQYF
>TRBJ1-5|.|TRBV2|13|.
TGTGCCAGCAGTGAAACAGGGAGACAGCCCCAGCATTTT
CASSETGRQPQHF
>TRBJ2-1|.|TRBV9|15|.
TGTGCCAGCAGCGTAGCAACGGGTTCCTACAATGAGCAGTTCTTC
CASSVATGSYNEQFF
>TRBJ1-1|.|TRBV18|12|.
TGTGCCAGCTCACGGGGGGTATCTGAAGCTTTCTTT
CASSRGVSEAFF
>TRBJ2-2|.|TRBV30|16|.
TGTGCCTGGAGTCCTCCCGGGACTTCAGGGGCCGGGGAGCTGTTTTTT
CAWSPPGTSGAGELFF
>TRBJ1-4|.|TRBV29-1|12|.
TGCAGCGTTGCCAGGGCGGGCGAAAAACTGTTTTTT
CSVARAGEKLFF
>TRBJ2-5|.|TRBV29-1|14|.
TGCAGCGTTCTCGGACAGGGAGGGTGGGAGACCCAGTACTTC
CSVLGQGGWETQYF
>TRBJ2-3|TRBD2|TRBV7-2|14|.
TGTGCCAGCCTCGGGGGGACTACCACAGATACGCAGTATTTT
CASLGGTTTDTQYF
>TRBJ2-7|.|TRBV2|13|.
TGTGCCAGCAGTCGACAGGTTTGGGACGAGCAGTACTTC
CASSRQVWDEQYF
>TRBJ2-7|.|TRBV5-1|14|.
TGCGCCAGCAGCCCCAGCCAGGGGGGAGACGAGCAGTACTTC
CASSPSQGGDEQYF
>TRBJ2-7|.|TRBV20-1|11|.
TGCAGTGCAGCAAGGACGGCCGAGCAGTACTTC
CSAARTAEQYF
>TRBJ2-3|TRBD2|TRBV7-8|14|.
TGTGCCAGCAGCCGCCGACTAGCAACAGATACGCAGTATTTT
CASSRRLATDTQYF
>TRBJ2-7|.|TRBV5-6|12|.
TGTGCCAGCAGCCTCAGTTGGTACGAGCAGTACTTC
CASSLSWYEQYF
>TRBJ2-1|.|TRBV9|16|.
TGTGCCAGCAGCGTAGACTTGTGGGTGCGGTACAATGAGCAGTTCTTC
CASSVDLWVRYNEQFF
>TRBJ1-5|.|TRBV7-9|14|.
TGTGCCACCTGGGACGGACGGGCCCATCAGCCCCAGCATTTT
CATWDGRAHQPQHF
>TRBJ1-1|TRBD1|TRBV9|15|.
TGTGCCAGCAGCCAGACAGGGCTCGGGAACACTGAAGCTTTCTTT
CASSQTGLGNTEAFF
>TRBJ1-2|.|TRBV19|14|.
TGTGCCAGTAGTATATCTGGGGGGCAAGGCGGCTACACCTTC
CASSISGGQGGYTF
>TRBJ1-4|TRBD1|TRBV6-5|15|.
TGTGCCAGCAGTTACTCGAGGGGGCTGGGTGAAAAACTGTTTTTT
CASSYSRGLGEKLFF
>TRBJ1-1|.|TRBV6-2/TRBV6-3|10|few
TGTGCCAGCGGGTACTCCGAAGCTTTCTTT
CASGYSEAFF
>TRBJ2-3|TRBD2|TRBV6-4|16|.
TGTGCCAGCAGTGACTCCGGCGGGAGGGTCACAGATACGCAGTATTTT
CASSDSGGRVTDTQYF
>TRBJ2-3|TRBD1|TRBV29-1|15|.
TGCAGCGTTGAGGAGGACAGGGCGGCGGCAGATACGCAGTATTTT
CSVEEDRAAADTQYF
>TRBJ2-3|.|TRBV11-1|16|.
TGTGCCAGCAGCTCCCCCGGAGGCTCCAGCACAGATACGCAGTATTTT
CASSSPGGSSTDTQYF
>TRBJ1-6|.|TRBV3-1/TRBV3-2|13|.
TGTGCCAGCAGCCGGACGGAAAATTCACCCCTCCACTTT
CASSRTENSPLHF
>TRBJ2-1|TRBD2|TRBV30|17|.
TGTGCCTGGATGAGGGGGACTAGCGGGAGTAATTACAATGAGCAGTTCTTC
CAWMRGTSGSNYNEQFF
>TRBJ1-2|.|TRBV27|13|once
TGTGCCAGCAGTTTATTACAGGGCCATGGCTACACCTTC
CASSLLQGHGYTF
>TRBJ2-5|.|TRBV27|16|.
TGTGCCAGCAGCCCAAAGAATAGGTTGGGTGGAGAGACCCAGTACTTC
CASSPKNRLGGETQYF
>TRBJ2-3|.|TRBV7-3|15|.
TGTGCCAGCAGCTCGGACGGAGCTAGCACAGATACGCAGTATTTT
CASSSDGASTDTQYF
>TRBJ1-1|.|TRBV6-8|12|.
TGTGCCAGCAGACCTTTAGGCACTGAAGCTTTCTTT
CASRPLGTEAFF
>TRBJ2-1|TRBD2|TRBV15|15|once
TGTGCCACCAGCAGAGATGGACTAGCTGCCAATGAGCAGTTCTTC
CATSRDGLAANEQFF
>TRBJ2-7|.|TRBV30|13|.
TGTGCCTGGGTGGGGCAGAACCCTTACGAGCAGTACTTC
CAWVGQNPYEQYF
>TRBJ1-1|.|TRBV6-6|12|once
TGTGCCAGCAGTTACTTGAACACTGAAGCTTTCTTT
CASSYLNTEAFF
>TRBJ2-3|TRBD2|TRBV7-6|21|.
TGTGCCAGCAGCATCGGCGGGACTAGCGGGAGAAGGGCTAGTGGGGCAGATACGCAGTATTTT
CASSIGGTSGRRASGADTQYF
>TRBJ2-2|TRBD1|TRBV7-7|18|once
TGTGCCAACACCCCCCCGCGACAGGGGGCGGAGAACACCGGGGAGCTGTTTTTT
CANTPPRQGAENTGELFF
>TRBJ2-7|.|TRBV7-9|12|.
TGTGCCAGCAGCTTAGGTAGAGACGAGCAGTACTTC
CASSLGRDEQYF
>TRBJ1-2|TRBD1|TRBV7-9|15|.
TGTGCCAGCAGCTTCGGACAGGACGGCTTTTGGGGCTACACCTTC
CASSFGQDGFWGYTF
>TRBJ2-3|.|TRBV20-1|10|.
TGCAGTGCTCAAAAAAGTACGCAGTATTTT
CSAQKSTQYF
>TRBJ2-7|.|TRBV14|15|.
TGTGCCAGCAGCTTCGAAGCGGGTCTACAGTACGAGCAGTACTTC
CASSFEAGLQYEQYF
>TRBJ1-4|.|TRBV5-4|14|.
TGTGCCAGCAGCCCGGGTACGACTAATGAAAAACTGTTTTTT
CASSPGTTNEKLFF
>TRBJ1-5|.|TRBV7-2|17|.
TGTGCCAGCACCTTAAATCCCGGGATTGATAGCAATCAGCCCCAGCATTTT
CASTLNPGIDSNQPQHF
>TRBJ1-5|TRBD1|TRBV11-2|16|.
TGTGCCAGCAGCCCCTTTAGGACAGGGTCCGACCAGCCCCAGCATTTT
CASSPFRTGSDQPQHF
>TRBJ2-7|.|TRBV19|14|.
TGTGCCACATCCCGAGAGACCAGCTCCTACGAGCAGTACTTC
CATSRETSSYEQYF
>TRBJ1-5|.|TRBV2|12|once
TGTGCCAGCAGGGGGGCGAATCAGCCCCAGCATTTT
CASRGANQPQHF
>TRBJ2-6|TRBD1|TRBV27|18|once
TGTGCCAGCAGTTCGCCGACAGGGGCTCTCTCTGGGGCCAACGTCCTGACTTTC
CASSSPTGALSGANVLTF